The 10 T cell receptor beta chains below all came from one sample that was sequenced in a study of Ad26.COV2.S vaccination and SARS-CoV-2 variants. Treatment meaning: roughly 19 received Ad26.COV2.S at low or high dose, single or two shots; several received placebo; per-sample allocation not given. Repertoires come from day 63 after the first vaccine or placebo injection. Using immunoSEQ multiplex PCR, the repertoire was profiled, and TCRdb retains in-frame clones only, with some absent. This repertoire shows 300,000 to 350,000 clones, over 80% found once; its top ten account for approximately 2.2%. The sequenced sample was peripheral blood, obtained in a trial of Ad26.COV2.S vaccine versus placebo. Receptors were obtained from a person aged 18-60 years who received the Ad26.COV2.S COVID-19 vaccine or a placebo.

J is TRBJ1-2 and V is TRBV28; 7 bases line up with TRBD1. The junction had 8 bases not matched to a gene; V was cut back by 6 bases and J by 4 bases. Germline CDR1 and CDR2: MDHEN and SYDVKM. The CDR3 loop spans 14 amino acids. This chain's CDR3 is CASRPQGRGYGYTF. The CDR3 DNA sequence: TGTGCCAGCAGGCCACAGGGGCGCGGCTATGGCTACACCTTC.

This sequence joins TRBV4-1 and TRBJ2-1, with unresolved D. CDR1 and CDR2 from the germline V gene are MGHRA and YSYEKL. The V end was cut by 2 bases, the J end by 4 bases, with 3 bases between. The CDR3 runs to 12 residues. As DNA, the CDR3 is TGCGCCAGCAGCCAACAGTACAATGAGCAGTTCTTC. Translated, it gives CASSQQYNEQFF.

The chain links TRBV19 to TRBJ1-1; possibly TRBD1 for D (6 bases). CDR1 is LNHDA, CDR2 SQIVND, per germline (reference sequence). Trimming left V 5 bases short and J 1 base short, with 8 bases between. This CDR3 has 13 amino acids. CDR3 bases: TGTGCCAGTAGTGGGACAAAGAACACTGAAGCTTTCTTT. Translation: CASSGTKNTEAFF.

The CDR3 loop is CASSPGGPSDNEQFF. In DNA, the CDR3 is TGCGCCAGCAGCCCCGGGGGGCCTTCTGACAATGAGCAGTTCTTC. The chain is built from TRBV5-1 and TRBJ2-1; D is perhaps TRBD2 (7 bases). CDR1 is SGHRS and CDR2 is YFSETQ in the germline V gene. CDR3 size: 15 residues. V lost 4 bases and J 5 bases, leaving 16 bases between the germline ends.

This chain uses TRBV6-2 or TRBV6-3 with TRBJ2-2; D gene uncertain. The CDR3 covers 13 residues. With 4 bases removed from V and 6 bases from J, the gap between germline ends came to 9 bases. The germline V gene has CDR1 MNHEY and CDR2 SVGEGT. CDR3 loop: CASSSRDPGELFF. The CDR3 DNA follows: TGTGCCAGCAGTTCGCGCGATCCCGGGGAGCTGTTTTTT.

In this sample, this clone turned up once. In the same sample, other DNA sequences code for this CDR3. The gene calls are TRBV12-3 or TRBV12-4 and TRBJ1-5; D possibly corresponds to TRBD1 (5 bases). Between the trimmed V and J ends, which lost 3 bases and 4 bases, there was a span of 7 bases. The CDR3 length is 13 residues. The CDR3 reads CASSFDRNQPQHF. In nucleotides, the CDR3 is TGTGCCAGCAGTTTTGACAGAAATCAGCCCCAGCATTTT.

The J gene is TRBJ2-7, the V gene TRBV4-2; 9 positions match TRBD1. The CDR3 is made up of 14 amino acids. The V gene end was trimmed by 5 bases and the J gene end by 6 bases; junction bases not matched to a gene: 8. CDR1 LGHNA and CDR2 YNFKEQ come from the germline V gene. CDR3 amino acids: CASSGRTGATEQYF. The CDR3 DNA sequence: TGTGCCAGCAGCGGAAGGACAGGGGCCACCGAGCAGTACTTC.

The CDR3 DNA sequence: TGTGCCAGTAGTATGACGATCGGGACAGGGGACGAGCAGTACTTC. This codes for CASSMTIGTGDEQYF. The V call is TRBV19, the J call TRBJ2-7; 10 nucleotides match TRBD1. The trim removed 3 bases at V and 5 bases at J, leaving 7 bases unmatched. This CDR3 has 15 residues. Germline V gene lookup returns CDR1 LNHDA and CDR2 SQIVND (reference sequence).

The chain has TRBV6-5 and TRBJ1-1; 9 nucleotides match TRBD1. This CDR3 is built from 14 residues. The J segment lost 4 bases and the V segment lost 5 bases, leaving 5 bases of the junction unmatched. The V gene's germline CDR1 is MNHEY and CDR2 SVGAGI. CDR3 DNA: TGTGCCAGCAGTAGGACAGGGGTGGGCACTGAAGCTTTCTTT. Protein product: CASSRTGVGTEAFF.

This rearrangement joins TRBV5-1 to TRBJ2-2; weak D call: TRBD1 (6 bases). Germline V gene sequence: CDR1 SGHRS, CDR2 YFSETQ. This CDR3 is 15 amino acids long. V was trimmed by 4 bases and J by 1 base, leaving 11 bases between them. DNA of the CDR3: TGCGCCAGCAGCCAGGACAGAATGAACACCGGGGAGCTGTTTTTT. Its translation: CASSQDRMNTGELFF. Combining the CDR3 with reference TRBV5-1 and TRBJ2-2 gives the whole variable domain KAGVTQTPRYLIKTRGQQVTLSCSPISGHRSVSWYQQTPGQGLQFLFEYFSETQRNKGNFPGRFSGRQFSNSRSEMNVSTLELGDSALYLCASSQDRMNTGELFFGEGSRLTVL.